This TCR beta chain comes out of a study of CD8 T cells in ankylosing spondylitis. TCRdb analysed the 5' RACE reads with MiXCR anew, one entry per CDR3 protein. The table shows 300,000 to 400,000 distinct CDR3 sequences, with about 15% occurring only once. This CDR3 has 16 residues. The germline V gene has CDR1 MNHEY and CDR2 SMNVEV (reference sequence). Trimming took 0 bases from V and 9 from J; bases not matched to a gene: 9. The rearrangement joins TRBV27 to TRBJ2-1; 9 bases agree with TRBD2. Sample: blood, either unsorted or a sorted T cell fraction (not recorded which). The receptor was isolated from a male donor with ankylosing spondylitis or in good health (not recorded which). CDR3 sequence reads: CASSLSASGTRSEQFF. CDR3 in DNA: TGTGCCAGCAGTTTATCGGCTAGCGGGACTCGGAGTGAGCAGTTCTTC.